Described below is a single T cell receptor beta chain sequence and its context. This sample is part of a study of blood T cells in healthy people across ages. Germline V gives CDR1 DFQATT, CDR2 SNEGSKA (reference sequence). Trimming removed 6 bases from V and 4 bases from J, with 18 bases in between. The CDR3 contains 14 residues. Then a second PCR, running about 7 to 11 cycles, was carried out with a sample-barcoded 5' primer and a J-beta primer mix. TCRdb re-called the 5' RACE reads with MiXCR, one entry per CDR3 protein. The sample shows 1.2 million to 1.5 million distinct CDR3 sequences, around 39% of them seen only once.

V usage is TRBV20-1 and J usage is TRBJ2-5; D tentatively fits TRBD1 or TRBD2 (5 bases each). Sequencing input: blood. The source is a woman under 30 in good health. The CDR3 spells CSANTGALGETQYF. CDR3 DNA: TGCAGTGCGAATACCGGGGCCTTGGGAGAGACCCAGTACTTC.